The rows below give T cell receptor beta chains drawn from one sample of a study of graft-versus-host responses after intestinal transplantation. Assay: immunoSEQ multiplex PCR; the TCRdb copy retains only in-frame clones and omits some. This repertoire shows roughly 100,000 clones, about 90% found once; its top ten account for around 0.96%. The antigens for these receptors are not known. Here the sequenced sample was unstimulated CD4+ T cells sorted from spleen or lymph node cells, taken before intestinal transplant. The receptors originated from a human donor who received an intestinal transplant. Each CDR3 is given with its conserved first and last residue. The D gene is left open where the match is weak.

j_gene,d_gene,v_gene,CDR3aa
TRBJ2-7,.,TRBV5-1,CASSLAGQSYEQYF
TRBJ1-4,TRBD1,TRBV6-1,CASSGDRVGEKLFF
TRBJ2-2,TRBD2,TRBV11-2,CASRVIGRGFGELFF
TRBJ2-1,TRBD2,TRBV29-1,CSVARGLAGHNEQFF
TRBJ2-7,TRBD2,TRBV6-5,CASRGGLAGFYEQYF
TRBJ2-1,TRBD2,TRBV19,CASSIRTSGLINNEQFF
TRBJ2-1,TRBD2,TRBV7-9,CASSLASGGRNEQFF
TRBJ2-5,TRBD2,TRBV5-1,CASSLAGTKETQYF
TRBJ2-3,TRBD2,TRBV14,CASSQDPGLLTDTQYF
TRBJ2-2,.,TRBV6-1,CASRAGNTGELFF
TRBJ2-7,.,TRBV2,CASSTAYEQYF
TRBJ2-1,.,TRBV27,CASTAERSYNEQFF
TRBJ1-3,.,TRBV5-1,CASSSEASGNTIYF
TRBJ2-7,.,TRBV7-2,CASSRPPRYEQYF
TRBJ2-3,.,TRBV4-1,CASSHPQPTGTQYF
TRBJ2-2,.,TRBV6-5,CASSYMTIDTGELFF
TRBJ2-2,TRBD1,TRBV28,CASRGGWYGANTGELFF
TRBJ1-2,TRBD1,TRBV6-5,CASSSGQGDGGYTF
TRBJ1-5,TRBD1,TRBV4-2,CASSPGQGDQPQHF
TRBJ2-1,TRBD2,TRBV2,CASRAGFGNEQFF
TRBJ2-3,.,TRBV6-6,CASSYPGGTADTQYF
TRBJ2-7,.,TRBV7-9,CASSLAGEVDEQYF
TRBJ2-7,.,TRBV6-1,CASTLRGDSYKQYF
TRBJ1-2,TRBD1,TRBV4-1,CASSHPDRNYGYTF
TRBJ2-3,.,TRBV20-1,CSAPVLDTQYF
TRBJ2-5,.,TRBV5-4,CASSLAGAETQYF
TRBJ2-7,.,TRBV5-6,CASSPQGDSDYEQYF